The source of this TCR beta chain is a study of chemoradiotherapy in HPV16-positive cancers. General observations from the study: HPV-specific T cells were functionally defined from only a couple of HPV16-positive patients.

Generated by immunoSEQ multiplex PCR, the TCRdb table keeps only in-frame clones and is missing some. The sample contains about 32,000 clones, approximately 89% of which appear only once. The CDR3 is made up of 13 amino acids. V dropped 3 bases and J dropped 1 base, with 7 bases sitting between them. Germline V gene data show CDR1 as SGHVS and CDR2 as FNYEAQ. Repertoires were sampled repeatedly during chemoradiotherapy. For this clone: Its antigen is undetermined.

The input for sequencing was blood, taken from a patient who underwent chemoradiotherapy. The gene calls are TRBV7-6 and TRBJ2-7; D is unresolved. This sequence originates from a human donor with HPV-associated anogenital cancer. CDR3 bases: TGTGCCAGCAGCTTGGCCAGTTCCTACGAGCAGTACTTC. It translates to CASSLASSYEQYF.